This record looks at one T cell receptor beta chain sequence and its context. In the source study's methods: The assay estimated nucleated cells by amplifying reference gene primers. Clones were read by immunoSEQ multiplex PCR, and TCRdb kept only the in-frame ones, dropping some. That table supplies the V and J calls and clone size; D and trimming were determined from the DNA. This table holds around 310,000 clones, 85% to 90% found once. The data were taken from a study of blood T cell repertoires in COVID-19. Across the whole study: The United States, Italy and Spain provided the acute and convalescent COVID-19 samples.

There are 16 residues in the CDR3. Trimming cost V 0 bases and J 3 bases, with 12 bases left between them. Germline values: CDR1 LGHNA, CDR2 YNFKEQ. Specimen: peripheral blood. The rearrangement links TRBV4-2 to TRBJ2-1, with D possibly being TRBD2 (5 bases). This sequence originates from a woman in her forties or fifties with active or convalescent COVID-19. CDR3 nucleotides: TGTGCCAGCAGCCAAGAGTCGGACTGGATCTACAATGAGCAGTTCTTC. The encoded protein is CASSQESDWIYNEQFF.